What follows are 3 T cell receptor beta chains derived from one specimen sequenced in a study of blood T cells in healthy people across ages. The use of a sample-barcoded 5' primer and a J-beta primer mix characterized a second PCR of about 7 to 12 cycles. TCRdb fed the 5' RACE reads into MiXCR, producing one record per CDR3 protein. The sample carries 900,000 to 950,000 distinct CDR3 sequences, almost 30% recorded once. This same sample was also taken into another study, of T cells of mothers and their children.

The sample was blood. The receptors stem from a woman aged 40 to 49 in good health.

This clonotype was found a few times. The rearrangement uses TRBV7-9 and TRBJ2-5, with 9 bases lining up with TRBD1. J was trimmed by 4 bases and V by 5 bases; bases with no gene match: 11. This CDR3 region has 16 residues. The germline V gene has CDR1 SEHNR and CDR2 FQNEAQ (reference sequence). CDR3 sequence: CASSDRDRELVETQYF. The CDR3 DNA is TGTGCCAGCAGCGACCGGGACAGGGAATTAGTAGAGACCCAGTACTTC.

This clonotype was seen a few times. The chain uses TRBV5-1 and TRBJ2-1; 12 bases fit TRBD2. J gave up 8 bases and V 0 bases, and 12 bases lay outside the gene matches. CDR1 is SGHRS, CDR2 YFSETQ, per germline. The CDR3 has 18 residues. CDR3 DNA: TGCGCCAGCAGCTTGGCCCGACTAGCGGGGGCCATTGTGGATGAGCAGTTCTTC. The encoded protein is CASSLARLAGAIVDEQFF.

This clonotype was detected only a few times. V gene TRBV3-1 combines with J gene TRBJ1-2, with D possibly matching TRBD1 (5 bases). Germline V lookup: CDR1 LGHDT, CDR2 YNNKEL (reference sequence). Trimming stripped 2 bases from V and 7 bases from J, with 11 bases between. There are 13 residues in the CDR3. CDR3 nucleotides: TGTGCCAGCAGCCAACCGGGTGGGACTGGCTACACCTTC. Translating it yields CASSQPGGTGYTF.